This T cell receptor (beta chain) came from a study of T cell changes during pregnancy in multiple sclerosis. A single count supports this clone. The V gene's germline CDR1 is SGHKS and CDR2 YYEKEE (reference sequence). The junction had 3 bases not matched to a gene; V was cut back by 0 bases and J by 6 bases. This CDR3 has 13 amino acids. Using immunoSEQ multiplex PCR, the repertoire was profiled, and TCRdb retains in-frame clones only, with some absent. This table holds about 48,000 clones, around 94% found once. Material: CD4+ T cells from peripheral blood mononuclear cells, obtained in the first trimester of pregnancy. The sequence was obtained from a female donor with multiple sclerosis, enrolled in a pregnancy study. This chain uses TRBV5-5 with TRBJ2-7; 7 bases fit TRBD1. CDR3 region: CASSLGQGTEQYF. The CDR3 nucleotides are TGTGCCAGCAGCTTGGGACAGGGAACCGAGCAGTACTTC.